The clone carrying this TCR beta chain was detected once. What it binds is unknown. Germline CDR1 reads SGHDT; CDR2 reads YYEEEE. Between the trimmed V and J ends, which lost 0 bases and 12 bases, there was a span of 15 bases. The length of the CDR3 is 14 residues. This sample is drawn from a study of T cell responses to AZD1222 COVID-19 vaccine. Background on the study: Some second doses came at about 4 weeks and others at about 12 weeks; these were pooled. Study-wide results and limits: Reports say nearly half of spike-specific TCRs go after unmutated variant regions. Donors were mostly white British, more females; clonal diversity possibly underestimated. Vaccination with two AZD1222 doses was followed by a rise in Spike-specific TCR breadth and depth.

Measured with immunoSEQ multiplex PCR; TCRdb has only the in-frame clones, and not every one. The sample holds 100,000 to 150,000 clones, about 90% seen once. The TCR sequence derives from an adult in good health. The chain has TRBV5-6 and TRBJ1-4; unclear D gene. The specimen comprised peripheral blood, sampled on day 0 of AZD1222 vaccination. This CDR3 is CASSLADRHNQLFF. DNA for the CDR3: TGTGCCAGCAGCTTGGCAGACCGGCATAATCAACTGTTTTTT. The variable domain in full, completed from reference TRBV5-6 and TRBJ1-4, reads DAGVTQSPTHLIKTRGQQVTLRCSPKSGHDTVSWYQQALGQGPQFIFQYYEEEERQRGNFPDRFSGHQFPNYSSELNVNALLLGDSALYLCASSLADRHNQLFFGSGTQLSVL.